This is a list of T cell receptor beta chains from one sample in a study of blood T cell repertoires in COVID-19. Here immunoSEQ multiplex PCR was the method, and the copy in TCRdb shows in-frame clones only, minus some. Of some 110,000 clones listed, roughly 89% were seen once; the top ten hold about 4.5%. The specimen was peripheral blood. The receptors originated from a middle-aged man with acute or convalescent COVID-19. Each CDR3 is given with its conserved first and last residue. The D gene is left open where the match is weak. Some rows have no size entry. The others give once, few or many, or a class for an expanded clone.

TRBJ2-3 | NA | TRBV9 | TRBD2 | TGTGCCAGCAGCGTGGAGCCCGCGGGGGGGCATAATCCCACAGATACGCAGTATTTT | CASSVEPAGGHNPTDTQYF
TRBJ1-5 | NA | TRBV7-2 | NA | TGTGCCAGCAGCTTAGGGGGCACGGATGGTCAGCCCCAGCATTTT | CASSLGGTDGQPQHF
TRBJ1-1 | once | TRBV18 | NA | TGTGCCAGCTCACCATCGGGGTTTTGGGACACTGAAGCTTTCTTT | CASSPSGFWDTEAFF
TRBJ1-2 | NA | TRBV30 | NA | TGTGCCTGGGGGCGCGGGGTTTATGGCTACACCTTC | CAWGRGVYGYTF
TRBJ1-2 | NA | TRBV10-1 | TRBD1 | TGCGCCAGCTCGGACAGGAAAATGGGTGGCTACACCTTC | CASSDRKMGGYTF
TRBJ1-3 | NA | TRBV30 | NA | TGTGCCTGGAGTGTCTGGGGCACGAGCTCTGGAAACACCATATATTTT | CAWSVWGTSSGNTIYF
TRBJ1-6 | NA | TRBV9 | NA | TGTGCCAGCAGCGCGAGGGCAGGCCCTGATTCACCCCTCCACTTT | CASSARAGPDSPLHF
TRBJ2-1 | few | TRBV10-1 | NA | TGCGCCAGCAGTAGCAACAGGGGTGTACCCGCGGAGGGTTACAATGAGCAGTTCTTC | CASSSNRGVPAEGYNEQFF
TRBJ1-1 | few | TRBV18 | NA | TGTGCCAGCTCACCACCTTGGGCTAGGGGGAACACTGAAGCTTTCTTT | CASSPPWARGNTEAFF
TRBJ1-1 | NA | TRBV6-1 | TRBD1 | TGTGCCAGCAGTGAGCCGGGACAGATTAACACTGAAGCTTTCTTT | CASSEPGQINTEAFF
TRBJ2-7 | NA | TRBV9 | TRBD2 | TGTGCCAGCAGCCTAGGGACTAGCGGGGGAGTCTACGAGCAGTACTTC | CASSLGTSGGVYEQYF
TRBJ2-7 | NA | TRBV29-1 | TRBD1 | TGCAGCGCCCGGGACAGGGAAGGGCGCGAGCAGTACTTC | CSARDREGREQYF
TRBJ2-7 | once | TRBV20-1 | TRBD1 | TGCAGTGGGGCAGGGGGCGAGCAGTACTTC | CSGAGGEQYF
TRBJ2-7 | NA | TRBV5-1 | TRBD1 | TGCGCCAGCAGCGATGGGACAGCCGCGAGGTACGAGCAGTACTTC | CASSDGTAARYEQYF
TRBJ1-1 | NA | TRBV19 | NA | TGTGCCAGTAGCCCGACGGACAGGAACACTGAAGCTTTCTTT | CASSPTDRNTEAFF
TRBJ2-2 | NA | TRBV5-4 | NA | TGTGCCAGCAGCTCGGACACGAACACCGGGGAGCTGTTTTTT | CASSSDTNTGELFF
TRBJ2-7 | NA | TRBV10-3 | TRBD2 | TGTGCCATCAGTGAGGGGACTACCTACGAGCAGTACTTC | CAISEGTTYEQYF
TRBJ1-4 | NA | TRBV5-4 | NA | TGTGCCAGCAGCCAAAGCCCTCGGGGGGCAACTAATGAAAAACTGTTTTTT | CASSQSPRGATNEKLFF
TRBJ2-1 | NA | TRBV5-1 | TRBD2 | TGCGCCAGCAGCTTAACGGGGGGGACCTACAATGAGCAGTTCTTC | CASSLTGGTYNEQFF
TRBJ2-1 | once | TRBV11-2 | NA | TGTGCCAGCAGCTTAGGACTAGTCTTTTACAATGAGCAGTTCTTC | CASSLGLVFYNEQFF
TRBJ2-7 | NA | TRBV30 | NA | TGTGCCTGGAGTCGGACTTCCCAGGGGGAGCAGTACTTC | CAWSRTSQGEQYF
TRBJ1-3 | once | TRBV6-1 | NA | TGTGCCAGCAGTGAAGGCGGGCCGGGAAACACCATATATTTT | CASSEGGPGNTIYF
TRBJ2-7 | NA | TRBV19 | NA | TGTGCCAGTAGTTCCCGTCCAGCGTCCCCCTACGAGCAGTACTTC | CASSSRPASPYEQYF
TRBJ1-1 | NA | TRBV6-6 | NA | TGTGCCAGCAGTTACGCACTCCAGGGGACTGAAGCTTTCTTT | CASSYALQGTEAFF
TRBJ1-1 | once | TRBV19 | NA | TGTGCCAGTAGTATAGAAGTGGCCACTGAAGCTTTCTTT | CASSIEVATEAFF
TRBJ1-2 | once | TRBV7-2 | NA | TGTGCCAGCAGCTTAGGGACCAGGGGAGCTAACTATGGCTACACCTTC | CASSLGTRGANYGYTF
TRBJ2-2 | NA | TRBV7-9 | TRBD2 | TGTGCCAGCAGCCCCTCGCGGGAGAGGAACACCGGGGAGCTGTTTTTT | CASSPSRERNTGELFF
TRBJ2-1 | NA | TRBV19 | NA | TGTGCCACCAGGGACTCCCCCAATGAGCAGTTCTTC | CATRDSPNEQFF
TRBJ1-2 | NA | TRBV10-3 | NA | TGTGCCATCAGTGAGTTTCGGGAAGGCTACACCTTC | CAISEFREGYTF
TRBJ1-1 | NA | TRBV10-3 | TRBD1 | TGTGCCATCACTCCGGACAGGGCGAACACTGAAGCTTTCTTT | CAITPDRANTEAFF
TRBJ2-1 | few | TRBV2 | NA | TGTGCCAGCAGTCTCTCTAGCGTCTCCTACAATGAGCAGTTCTTC | CASSLSSVSYNEQFF
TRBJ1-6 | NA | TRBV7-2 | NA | TGTGCCAGCAGCACCGAACAGGCTGTACTTGGTTCACCCCTCCACTTT | CASSTEQAVLGSPLHF
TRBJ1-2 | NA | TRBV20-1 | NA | TGCAGTGCTGACAAAAACTATGGCTACACCTTC | CSADKNYGYTF
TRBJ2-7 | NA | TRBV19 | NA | TGTGCCAGTAGTTTGCGTTCGGGGGAGCAGTACTTC | CASSLRSGEQYF
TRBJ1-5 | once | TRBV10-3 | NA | TGTGCCATCAGTGCACGAGAGCAGCCCCAGCATTTT | CAISAREQPQHF
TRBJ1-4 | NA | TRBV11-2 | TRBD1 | TGTGCCAGCAGCTTAGCGGGACAGGGCGCAACTAATGAAAAACTGTTTTTT | CASSLAGQGATNEKLFF
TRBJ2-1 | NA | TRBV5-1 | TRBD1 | TGCGCCAGCAGCGGACAGGGAATTCACAATGAGCAGTTCTTC | CASSGQGIHNEQFF
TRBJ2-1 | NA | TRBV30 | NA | TGTGCCTGGAGCGTACACCTGGGGGGTGGGGGATACAATGAGCAGTTCTTC | CAWSVHLGGGGYNEQFF
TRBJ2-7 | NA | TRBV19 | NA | TGTGCCAGTCGGGGTAGATTTGGCTTGAGGGAGCAGTACTTC | CASRGRFGLREQYF
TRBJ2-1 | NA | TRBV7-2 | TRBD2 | TGTGCCAGCAGCCCCAGGACTAGCGGGAGTTATGAGCAGTTCTTC | CASSPRTSGSYEQFF
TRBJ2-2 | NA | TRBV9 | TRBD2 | TGTGCCAGCAGCCTAGCGGCGGGGACCGGGGAGCTGTTTTTT | CASSLAAGTGELFF
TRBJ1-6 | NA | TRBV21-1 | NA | TGTGCCAGCAGCAAAGTGGCGGAGCTTAACCTCTATAATTCACCCCTCCACTTT | CASSKVAELNLYNSPLHF
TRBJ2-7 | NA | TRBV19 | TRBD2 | TGTGCCAGTAGTATCGGGGGGGTCAACGAGCAGTACTTC | CASSIGGVNEQYF
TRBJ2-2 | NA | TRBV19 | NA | TGTGCCAGTAGTTTAGGGGGGAGGATCGGGGAGCTGTTTTTT | CASSLGGRIGELFF
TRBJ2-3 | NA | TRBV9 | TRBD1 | TGTGCCAGCAGCGTAGGAGGGACAGGGAGCACAGATACGCAGTATTTT | CASSVGGTGSTDTQYF
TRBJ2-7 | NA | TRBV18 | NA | TGTGCCAGCTCGAGGGTGGGGTTGAACTACGAGCAGTACTTC | CASSRVGLNYEQYF
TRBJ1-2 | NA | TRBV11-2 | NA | TGTGCCAGCAGCCGCGCGGGGGGTCGGTTCCGTTACACCTTC | CASSRAGGRFRYTF
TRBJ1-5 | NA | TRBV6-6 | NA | TGTGCCAGCAGTCTACAGGGAATTAGCAATCAGCCCCAGCATTTT | CASSLQGISNQPQHF
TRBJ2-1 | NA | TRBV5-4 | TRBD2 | TGTGCCAGCAGCCCTGGGGGGGCCTACAATGAGCAGTTCTTC | CASSPGGAYNEQFF
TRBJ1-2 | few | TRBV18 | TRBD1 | TGTGCCAGCTCACCACGGGACAGGACCTTCACGGGCTACACCTTC | CASSPRDRTFTGYTF
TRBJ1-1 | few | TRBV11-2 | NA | TGTGCCAGCAGCTCAAGTTCGGTGAACACTGAAGCTTTCTTT | CASSSSSVNTEAFF
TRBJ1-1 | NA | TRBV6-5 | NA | TGTGCCAGCATGGAGTCAGCCGAAGCTTTCTTT | CASMESAEAFF
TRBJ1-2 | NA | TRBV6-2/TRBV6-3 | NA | TGTGCCAGCAGTTACTCCGCGGGGGGGAGGAACTATGGCTACACCTTC | CASSYSAGGRNYGYTF
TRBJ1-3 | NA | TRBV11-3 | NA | TGTGCCAGCAGCCTGTCCGGACAGGGAAACACCATATATTTT | CASSLSGQGNTIYF
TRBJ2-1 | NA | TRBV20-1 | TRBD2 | TGCAGTGCTGGTGCTAGCGGAGCTTACAATGAGCAGTTCTTC | CSAGASGAYNEQFF
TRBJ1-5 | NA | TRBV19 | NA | TGTGCCAGTAGTACGACCTGGGAGATCAATCAGCCCCAGCATTTT | CASSTTWEINQPQHF
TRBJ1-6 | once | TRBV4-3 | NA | TGCGCCAGCAGCCAAGACCCGGGGGAGGATTCACCCCTCCACTTT | CASSQDPGEDSPLHF
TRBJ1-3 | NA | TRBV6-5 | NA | TGTGCCAGCAGGCCGGTTGGGCCCTCTGGAAACACCATATATTTT | CASRPVGPSGNTIYF
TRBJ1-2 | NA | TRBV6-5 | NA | TGTGCCAGCATCCTAGGGGGGGAGGGTGGCTACACCTTC | CASILGGEGGYTF
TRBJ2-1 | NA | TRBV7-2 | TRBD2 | TGTGCCAGCAGCCCCCCGGGGGGTTACTACAATGAGCAGTTCTTC | CASSPPGGYYNEQFF